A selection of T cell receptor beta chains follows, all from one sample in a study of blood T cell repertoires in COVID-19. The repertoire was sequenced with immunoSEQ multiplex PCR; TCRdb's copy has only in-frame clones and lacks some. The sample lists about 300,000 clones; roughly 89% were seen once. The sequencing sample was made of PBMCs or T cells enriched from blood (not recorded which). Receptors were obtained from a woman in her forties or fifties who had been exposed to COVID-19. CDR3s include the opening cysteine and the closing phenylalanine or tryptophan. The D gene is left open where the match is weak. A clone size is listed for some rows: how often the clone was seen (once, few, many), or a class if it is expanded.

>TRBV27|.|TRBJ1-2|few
TGTGCCAGCAGTCCCCGGCCCGGGACATATGGCTACACCTTC
CASSPRPGTYGYTF
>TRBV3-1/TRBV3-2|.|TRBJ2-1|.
TGTGCCTGCCAAATGGCCGTGCGAGGGGAGCAGTTCTTC
CACQMAVRGEQFF
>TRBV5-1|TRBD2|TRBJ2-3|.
TGCGCCAGCAGGCCCACTAGCGGGGGCCCCCGTTCAGATACGCAGTATTTT
CASRPTSGGPRSDTQYF
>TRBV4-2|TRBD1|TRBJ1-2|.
TGTGCCAGCAGCCAAGGACAGGACAGGGGGTATGGCTACACCTTC
CASSQGQDRGYGYTF
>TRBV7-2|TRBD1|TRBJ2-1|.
TGTGCCAGCGCACAGGGGCTCTCCTACAATGAGCAGTTCTTC
CASAQGLSYNEQFF
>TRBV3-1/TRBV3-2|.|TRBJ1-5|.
TGTGCCAGCAGCCAACATGTAGTTCAGCCCCAGCATTTT
CASSQHVVQPQHF
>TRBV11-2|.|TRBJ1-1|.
TGTGCCAGCAGCTTAGATCGGATAGGGGCCCCGAACACTGAAGCTTTCTTT
CASSLDRIGAPNTEAFF
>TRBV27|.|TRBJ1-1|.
TGTGCCAGCAGTCCTGAAGGGGCGAGGAACACTGAAGCTTTCTTT
CASSPEGARNTEAFF
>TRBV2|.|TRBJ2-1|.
TGTGCCAGCAGTTCCCGCCAGGGGGGCGATGAGCAGTTCTTC
CASSSRQGGDEQFF
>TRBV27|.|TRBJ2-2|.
TGTGCCAGCAGTTTTAATGACTACCGTGGGCTGTTTTTT
CASSFNDYRGLFF
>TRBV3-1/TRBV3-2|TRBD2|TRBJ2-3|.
TGTGCCAGCAGCCACCAGCGGGGGTCATCTAGCACAGATACGCAGTATTTT
CASSHQRGSSSTDTQYF
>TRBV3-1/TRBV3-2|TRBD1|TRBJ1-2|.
TGTGCCAGCAGCCAAGGAGGCCAGGACAGGGCGTCTGGCTACACCTTC
CASSQGGQDRASGYTF
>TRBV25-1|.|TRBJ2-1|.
TGTGCCAGCAGAGATTCGGGGTTCGCTCCCCATGAGCAGTTCTTC
CASRDSGFAPHEQFF
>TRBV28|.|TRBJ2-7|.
TGTGCCAGCAGCCCACAGGGATACTACGAGCAGTACTTC
CASSPQGYYEQYF
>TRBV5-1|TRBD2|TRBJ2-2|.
TGCGCCAGCAGCCAAGGGACTAGCGGGGCCTACCCTCGAGCCGGGGAGCTGTTTTTT
CASSQGTSGAYPRAGELFF
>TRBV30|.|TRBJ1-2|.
TGTGCCTGGAGCAGGGGCTATGGCTACACCTTC
CAWSRGYGYTF
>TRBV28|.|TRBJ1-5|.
TGTGCCACTCCGACGGGTCAGCCCCAGCATTTT
CATPTGQPQHF
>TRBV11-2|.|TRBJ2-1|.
TGTGCCAGCAGCCCACGGACAGTTTCCTACAATGAGCAGTTCTTC
CASSPRTVSYNEQFF
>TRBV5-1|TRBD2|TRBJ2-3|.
TGCGCCAGCAGCTTGGGAAGCGGGGGGAACACAGATACGCAGTATTTT
CASSLGSGGNTDTQYF
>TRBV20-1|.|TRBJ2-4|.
TGCAGTGCTTTAGTTCGCGGCATTCAGTACTTC
CSALVRGIQYF
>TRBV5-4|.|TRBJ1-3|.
TGTGCCAGCAGCTTGGCGGGAGGACAAGGAAACACCATATATTTT
CASSLAGGQGNTIYF
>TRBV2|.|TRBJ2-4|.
TGTGCCAGCAGTGAAAGGGGTTTGGGTCTAGCCAAAAACATTCAGTACTTC
CASSERGLGLAKNIQYF
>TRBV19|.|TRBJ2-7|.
TGTGCCAGTAGTATTATTTACACCCCGACCTACGAGCAGTACTTC
CASSIIYTPTYEQYF
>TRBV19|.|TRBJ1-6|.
TGTGCCAGTAAATATGGTAGCTCCTATAATTCACCCCTCCACTTT
CASKYGSSYNSPLHF
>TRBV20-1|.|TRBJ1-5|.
TGCAGTGCCAGTCAGTCGGCCCGGGGGGATCAGCCCCAGCATTTT
CSASQSARGDQPQHF
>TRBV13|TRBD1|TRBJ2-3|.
TGTGCCAGCAGCCCGACAGGGACCACAGATACGCAGTATTTT
CASSPTGTTDTQYF
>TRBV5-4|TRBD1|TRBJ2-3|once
TGTGCCAGCAGCTTGGAGGGGGCTCGGGGCACAGATACGCAGTATTTT
CASSLEGARGTDTQYF
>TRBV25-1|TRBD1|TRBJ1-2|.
TGTGCCAGCAGTCGGACAGGGGGGGCGTTGGATGGCTACACCTTC
CASSRTGGALDGYTF
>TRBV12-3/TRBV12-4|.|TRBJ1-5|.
TGTGCCAGCAGTTTTTCGTTTCAGCCCCAGCATTTT
CASSFSFQPQHF
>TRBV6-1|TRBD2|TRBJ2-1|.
TGTGCCAGCAGTGAACTAGCGGGACAGTACAATGAGCAGTTCTTC
CASSELAGQYNEQFF
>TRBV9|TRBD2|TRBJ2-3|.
TGTGCCAGCAGCCTAAGCGGGGGGGCCTATGATACGCAGTATTTT
CASSLSGGAYDTQYF
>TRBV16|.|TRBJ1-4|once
TGTGCCAGCAGACAAACAGGGAGGGGTGAAAAACTGTTTTTT
CASRQTGRGEKLFF
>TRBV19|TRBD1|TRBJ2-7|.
TGTGCCAGTAGTATAGCGGGACAGCGGATTCCCTACGAGCAGTACTTC
CASSIAGQRIPYEQYF
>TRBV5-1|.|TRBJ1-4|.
TGCGCCAGCACCAACGGACAGATTAATGAAAAACTGTTTTTT
CASTNGQINEKLFF
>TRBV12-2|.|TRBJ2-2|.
TGTGCAAGTCGCTTAGCGGGGCAGGGTAGGGTGTTGAACACCGGGGAGCTGTTTTTT
CASRLAGQGRVLNTGELFF
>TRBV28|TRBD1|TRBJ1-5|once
TGTGCCAGCAGTTTCTCGCAGGGGGGTCAGCCCCAGCATTTT
CASSFSQGGQPQHF
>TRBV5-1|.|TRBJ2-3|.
TGCGCCAGCAGCTTGGGGGGAGGAGCCGATACGCAGTATTTT
CASSLGGGADTQYF
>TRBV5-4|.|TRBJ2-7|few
TGTGCCAGCAGCCCCAAGGGGGGGAGCTCGTACGAGCAGTACTTC
CASSPKGGSSYEQYF
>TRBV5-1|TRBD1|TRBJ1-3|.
TGCGCCAGCAGCCCGGGGACAGGGAAGGCTGGAAACACCATATATTTT
CASSPGTGKAGNTIYF
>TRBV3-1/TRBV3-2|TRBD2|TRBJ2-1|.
TGTGCCAGCAGCCAAGCGGCGGGGGGGTACAATGAGCAGTTCTTC
CASSQAAGGYNEQFF
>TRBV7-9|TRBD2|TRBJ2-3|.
TGTGCCAGCAGCACCTGGACTAGCGGGGTTGCAGATACGCAGTATTTT
CASSTWTSGVADTQYF
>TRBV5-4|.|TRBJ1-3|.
TGTGCCAGCAGCCCGGGGGGAGGGGCTCCTGGAAACACCATATATTTT
CASSPGGGAPGNTIYF
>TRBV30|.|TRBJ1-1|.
TGTGCCTGGAGGTCGGTAATGAACACTGAAGCTTTCTTT
CAWRSVMNTEAFF
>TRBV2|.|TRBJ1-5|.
TGTGCCAGCAACCTTAGGGGAAGCAATCAGCCCCAGCATTTT
CASNLRGSNQPQHF
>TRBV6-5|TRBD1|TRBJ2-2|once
TGTGCCATACAGGGGGAGAATACCGGGGAGCTGTTTTTT
CAIQGENTGELFF
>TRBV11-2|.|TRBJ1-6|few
TGTGCCAGCAGCCCCGGGGAGTCTTCACCCCTCCACTTT
CASSPGESSPLHF
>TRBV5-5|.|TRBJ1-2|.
TGTGCCAGCAGCCCACGTGGGTCAGGGTTTTTGTTCTTTGAGGGCTACACCTTC
CASSPRGSGFLFFEGYTF
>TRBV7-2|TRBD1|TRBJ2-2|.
TGTGCCAGCAGCTTAAAGCGGAGACAGGGGTTTGTGGGCACCGGGGAGCTGTTTTTT
CASSLKRRQGFVGTGELFF
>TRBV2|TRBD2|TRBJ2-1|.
TGTGCCAGCAGTACAATAGCGGGGGGGCCAGCCGAGCAGTTCTTC
CASSTIAGGPAEQFF
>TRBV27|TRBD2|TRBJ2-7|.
TGTGCCAGCAGTGTAACTAGCGGGGGCTACGAGCAGTACTTC
CASSVTSGGYEQYF
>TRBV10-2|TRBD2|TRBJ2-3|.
TGCGCCAGCAGACCTAGCGGGGGGGCAGATACGCAGTATTTT
CASRPSGGADTQYF
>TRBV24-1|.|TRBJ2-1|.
TGTGCCACCAGTGATCAGGGATACCCCTACAATGAGCAGTTCTTC
CATSDQGYPYNEQFF
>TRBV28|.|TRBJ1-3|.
TGTGCCAACCAGGACAGCTCTGGAAACACCATATATTTT
CANQDSSGNTIYF